The entry that follows covers one T cell receptor beta chain sequence. Germline lookup yields CDR1 LNHNV and CDR2 YYDKDF (reference sequence). CDR3 length equals 16 residues. V shed 4 bases and J shed 0 bases, with 13 bases lying between them. This specimen belongs to a study of blood T cell repertoires in COVID-19. Study-wide background: The United States, Italy and Spain provided the acute and convalescent COVID-19 samples. The cDNA or gDNA used as material had been derived from T cells, B-cell-depleted T cells, or PBMCs.

Under the authors' procedure: Quantification of nucleated cells was approximated via reference gene primer amplification. Method: immunoSEQ multiplex PCR; TCRdb's copy keeps in-frame clones and lacks some. Clonal size and the V and J genes are those of that table, whereas D and trimming came from the DNA. The data contain tens of thousands of clones, about 82% of them singletons. This receptor was identified in a human donor with active COVID-19. The donor label of this sample is uncertain. Specimen: peripheral blood. The chain combines TRBV15 with TRBJ1-3, with TRBD1 as a possible D gene (6 bases). Written as DNA, the CDR3 is TGTGCCACCAGCACCACCCCAGGGGCCTCTGGAAACACCATATATTTT. It yields the protein CATSTTPGASGNTIYF.